This record covers a single TCR beta chain. The assay was immunoSEQ multiplex PCR, and TCRdb's table has in-frame clones only and misses some. The table has some 85,000 clones, approximately 84% seen once; the top ten hold roughly 6.7%. This sample is drawn from a study of blood T cell repertoires in COVID-19. V lost 0 bases, J lost 2 bases, and 14 bases lay in between. The germline gives CDR1 LGHNA, CDR2 YNFKEQ. The CDR3 is 17 amino acids. This rearrangement joins TRBV4-2 to TRBJ1-5; D ambiguous. The TCR originated in a man aged 70-80 years with COVID-19, enrolled during active disease. The sample was peripheral blood. CDR3 bases: TGTGCCAGCAGCCAAGATAGTGGGCCAGGTGGCAATCAGCCCCAGCATTTT. It codes for CASSQDSGPGGNQPQHF.